This T cell receptor beta chain emerged from a study of cytomegalovirus exposure and HLA in healthy donors. The study's findings and limits: Reported performance of the classifier showed diagnosis of cytomegalovirus status with high specificity and sensitivity. Cytomegalovirus-associated status was assigned to more than 150 TCR beta chains. The TCR clusters that emerged in the first cohort tended, a later analysis found, to co-occur in the approximately 110 validation repertoires. Three CMV-associated chains were confirmed in vitro to be specific for CMV antigens.

V gave up 6 bases and J gave up 6 bases; unmatched junction bases: 14. Looked up from germline, CDR1 is LNHDA and CDR2 is SQIVND (reference sequence). The CDR3 spans 17 residues. Data came from immunoSEQ multiplex PCR; TCRdb stores just in-frame clones and leaves some out. Here the sample spans about 190,000 clones, 84% being singletons. Concerning this clone: Its antigen remains unknown.

The sequence was obtained from a man younger than 30 in good health and CMV-seropositive. The chain uses TRBV19 and TRBJ2-2; TRBD2 aligns across 9 bases. Material: PBMCs. CDR3 residues: CASSTRDSGSWSGELFF. In DNA, the CDR3 is TGTGCCAGTAGCACCCGCGATAGCGGGAGTTGGTCCGGGGAGCTGTTTTTT.